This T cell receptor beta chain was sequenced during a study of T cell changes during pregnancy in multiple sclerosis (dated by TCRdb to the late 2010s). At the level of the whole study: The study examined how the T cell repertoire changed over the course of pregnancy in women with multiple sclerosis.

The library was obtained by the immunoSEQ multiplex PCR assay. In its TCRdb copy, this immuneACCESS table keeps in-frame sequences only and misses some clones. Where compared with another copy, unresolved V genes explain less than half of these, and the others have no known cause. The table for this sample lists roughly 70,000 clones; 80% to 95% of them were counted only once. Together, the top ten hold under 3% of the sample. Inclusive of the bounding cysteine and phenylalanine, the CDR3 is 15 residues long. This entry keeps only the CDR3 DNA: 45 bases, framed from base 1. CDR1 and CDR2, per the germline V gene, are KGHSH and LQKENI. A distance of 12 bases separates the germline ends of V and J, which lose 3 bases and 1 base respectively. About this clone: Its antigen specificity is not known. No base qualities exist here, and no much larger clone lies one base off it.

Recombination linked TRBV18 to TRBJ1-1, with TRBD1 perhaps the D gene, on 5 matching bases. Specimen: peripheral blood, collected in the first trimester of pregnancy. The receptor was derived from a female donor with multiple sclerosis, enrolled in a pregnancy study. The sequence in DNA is TGTGCCAGCTCACCGGGACTTTTAAGGAACACTGAAGCTTTCTTT. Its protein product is CASSPGLLRNTEAFF.